Presented here are 24 T cell receptor beta chains from one specimen sequenced in a study of blood T cell repertoires in COVID-19. TCRdb's table, derived via immunoSEQ multiplex PCR, lists solely in-frame clones and lacks some. The data hold 250,000 to 300,000 clones, with almost 85% observed a single time. What was sequenced was peripheral blood. Source of these receptors: a man in his forties or fifties with active or convalescent COVID-19.

V gene TRBV27 combines with J gene TRBJ2-1, with D maybe TRBD2 (6 bases). Trimming stripped 2 bases from V and 2 bases from J, with 7 bases between. Germline CDR1 is MNHEY and CDR2 is SMNVEV (reference sequence). The CDR3 loop spans 14 amino acids. CDR3 residues: CASSLTSPYNEQFF. The CDR3 coding sequence is TGTGCCAGCAGTTTAACTAGCCCCTACAATGAGCAGTTCTTC.

The genes are TRBV5-8 and TRBJ1-5; D is undetermined. The germline CDR1 and CDR2 sequences are SGHTS and YDEGEE. CDR3 length equals 15 residues. The germline V and J ends were trimmed by 4 bases and 3 bases, with 14 bases remaining between them. CDR3 nucleotide sequence: TGTGCCAGCAGCCCGAGGGTCGCCTTCAATCAGCCCCAGCATTTT. It codes for CASSPRVAFNQPQHF.

The CDR3 DNA reads TGTGCCACAAAGACAGGGTCATCACCCCTCCACTTT. Its translation is CATKTGSSPLHF. This chain connects TRBV28 to TRBJ1-6; 7 bases align to TRBD1. The CDR3 is made up of 12 amino acids. The germline V gene encodes CDR1 MDHEN and CDR2 SYDVKM. V gave up 10 bases and J gave up 10 bases; unmatched junction bases: 7.

V is TRBV10-1 and J is TRBJ1-1; TRBD1 agrees at 12 bases. With V trimmed by 8 bases and J by 2 bases, 6 bases remained unmatched. Looked up from germline, CDR1 is WNHNN and CDR2 is SYGVQD (reference sequence). This CDR3 is 15 amino acids long. CDR3 sequence reads: CASHRGTGGNTEAFF. CDR3 DNA sequence: TGCGCCAGCCATAGGGGGACAGGGGGCAACACTGAAGCTTTCTTT.

The V and J genes are TRBV9 and TRBJ1-5; D might be TRBD1 (6 bases). CDR1 and CDR2 from the germline V gene are SGDLS and YYNGEE. The V end was cut by 3 bases, the J end by 3 bases, with 16 bases between. The CDR3 is made up of 16 amino acids. DNA for the CDR3: TGTGCCAGCAGCGCCTCAGGGGACGTCGTCAATCAGCCCCAGCATTTT. It specifies CASSASGDVVNQPQHF.

CDR3 coding DNA: TGTGCCAGCAGACCAGGACTGACCACAGATACGCAGTATTTT. Translated: CASRPGLTTDTQYF. The chain has TRBV19 and TRBJ2-3; possible D gene TRBD2, 5 bases. The CDR3 runs to 14 residues. The germline V and J ends were trimmed by 9 bases and 2 bases, with 15 bases remaining between them. Germline V gene data show CDR1 as LNHDA and CDR2 as SQIVND (reference sequence).

V and J are TRBV14 and TRBJ2-3, with 9 bases identical to TRBD2. Germline V gene sequence: CDR1 SGHDN, CDR2 FVKESK. V shed 1 base, J shed 10 bases, and the junction held 3 bases outside the gene matches. CDR3 length: 13 amino acids. CDR3 DNA: TGTGCCAGCAGCCAAGTGCAGCGGGAGGCGCAGTATTTT. Amino acids: CASSQVQREAQYF.

Note on this clone: The same CDR3 is also encoded by other DNA sequences in this sample. The rearrangement uses TRBV2 and TRBJ2-7; TRBD2 matches 10 bases. The germline CDR1 and CDR2 sequences are SNHLY and FYNNEI. The CDR3 covers 16 residues. The V gene end was trimmed by 0 bases and the J gene end by 4 bases; junction bases not matched to a gene: 6. CDR3 protein: CASSEALSSGSYEQYF. CDR3 DNA: TGTGCCAGCAGTGAAGCGCTCTCTAGCGGGAGTTACGAGCAGTACTTC. Based on the CDR3 plus reference TRBV2 and TRBJ2-7, the full variable domain is EPEVTQTPSHQVTQMGQEVILRCVPISNHLYFYWYRQILGQKVEFLVSFYNNEISEKSEIFDDQFSVERPDGSNFTLKIRSTKLEDSAMYFCASSEALSSGSYEQYFGPGTRLTVT.

The chain is built from TRBV28 and TRBJ2-7, with 8 bases identical to TRBD1. Germline V gene lookup returns CDR1 MDHEN and CDR2 SYDVKM. The CDR3 contains 14 residues. Germline trimming cut 3 bases from V and 5 bases from J; bases unmatched to any gene: 6. Written as DNA, the CDR3 is TGTGCCAGCAGTTTCCCCACGGACAGGGACGAGCAGTACTTC. It is translated as CASSFPTDRDEQYF. Supplemented by reference TRBV28 and TRBJ2-7, the full variable domain reads DVKVTQSSRYLVKRTGEKVFLECVQDMDHENMFWYRQDPGLGLRLIYFSYDVKMKEKGDIPEGYSVSREKKERFSLILESASTNQTSMYLCASSFPTDRDEQYFGPGTRLTVT.

The rearrangement joins TRBV7-9 to TRBJ2-3; TRBD1 agrees at 9 bases. The CDR3 is 16 residues long. Trimming at V came to 5 bases and at J to 5 bases, leaving 11 bases not matched to a gene. CDR1 is SEHNR and CDR2 is FQNEAQ in the germline V gene (reference sequence). In DNA form, the CDR3 reads TGTGCCAGCAGCCTCACACCGGGACAGGGAGAAGATACGCAGTATTTT. It encodes CASSLTPGQGEDTQYF.

The V and J genes are TRBV19 and TRBJ2-2; perhaps TRBD2 as D (6 bases). Per germline, CDR1 LNHDA and CDR2 SQIVND (reference sequence). V lost 9 bases, J lost 7 bases, and 21 bases lay in between. This CDR3 has 15 residues. The CDR3 DNA reads as TGTGCCAGCAGGTCCCGGGGGATTGGTTTCGGGGAGCTGTTTTTT. This codes for CASRSRGIGFGELFF.

This chain links TRBV5-4 with TRBJ2-5; D is perhaps TRBD2 (6 bases). Between the trimmed V and J ends, which lost 5 bases and 5 bases, there was a span of 16 bases. Germline CDR1 is SGHNT and CDR2 is YYREEE (reference sequence). This CDR3 region has 14 residues. Here the CDR3 reads CASRYFGRGETQYF. For the CDR3, the DNA is TGTGCCAGCAGGTACTTCGGGAGAGGGGAGACCCAGTACTTC.

The chain links TRBV12-3 or TRBV12-4 to TRBJ1-6; a possible D gene is TRBD1 (6 bases). V shed 7 bases and J shed 7 bases, with 8 bases lying between them. CDR3 length: 12 amino acids. The CDR3 bases are TGTGCCAGCAACCAGGGGAATTCACCCCTCCACTTT. Amino acid sequence: CASNQGNSPLHF.

The chain has TRBV19 and TRBJ2-7; tentative D call: TRBD1 (6 bases). Germline V gene lookup returns CDR1 LNHDA and CDR2 SQIVND (reference sequence). The CDR3 has 13 residues. The V and J ends lost 4 bases and 6 bases respectively, with 13 bases between them. The CDR3 DNA reads TGTGCCAGTAGTACATTACAGGGTAGCGAGCAGTACTTC. Translated: CASSTLQGSEQYF.

This clone was seen a few times. This chain links TRBV19 with TRBJ2-7; the D gene is possibly TRBD1 (6 bases). V was clipped by 5 bases and J by 0 bases, with 17 bases between them. The CDR3 totals 16 residues. Germline CDR1 reads LNHDA; CDR2 reads SQIVND (reference sequence). CDR3 sequence reads: CASSRKLQGFSYEQYF. CDR3 nucleotide sequence: TGTGCCAGTAGTCGGAAACTACAGGGATTCTCCTACGAGCAGTACTTC.

V and J are TRBV10-3 and TRBJ2-7, with 12 positions matching TRBD2. The CDR3 is 14 residues long. The ends lost 4 bases at V and 4 bases at J; junction bases unmatched: 2. CDR1 is ENHRY and CDR2 is SYGVKD in the germline V gene. Here the CDR3 reads CAISGTSGMYEQYF. In nucleotides, the CDR3 is TGTGCCATCAGTGGGACTAGCGGGATGTACGAGCAGTACTTC.

V and J are TRBV4-1 and TRBJ2-3, with 10 bases fitting TRBD2. The V gene's germline CDR1 is MGHRA and CDR2 YSYEKL. The ends lost 4 bases at V and 2 bases at J; junction bases unmatched: 3. The CDR3 totals 15 residues. CDR3 nucleotides: TGCGCCAGCAGCCCAGCGGGAGGGCACACAGATACGCAGTATTTT. Amino acids: CASSPAGGHTDTQYF.

V is TRBV30 and J is TRBJ1-2; TRBD1 agrees at 7 bases. The germline V gene encodes CDR1 GTSNPN and CDR2 SVGIG (reference sequence). The CDR3 extends over 14 amino acids. V was pared by 0 bases and J by 2 bases, with 3 bases of the junction left unmatched. The CDR3: CAWSVTGVNYGYTF. The CDR3 DNA sequence: TGTGCCTGGAGTGTAACAGGGGTAAACTATGGCTACACCTTC.

The J gene is TRBJ2-7, the V gene TRBV9; possibly TRBD2 for D (6 bases). The CDR3 covers 15 residues. Germline V CDR1 and CDR2: SGDLS, YYNGEE. V was cut by 4 bases and J by 5 bases, with 19 bases left in between. The CDR3 reads CASSPIGGGRNEQYF. CDR3 in DNA: TGTGCCAGCAGCCCTATCGGTGGGGGGAGAAACGAGCAGTACTTC. Full variable domain (rest looked up from reference TRBV9 and TRBJ2-7): DSGVTQTPKHLITATGQRVTLRCSPRSGDLSVYWYQQSLDQGLQFLIQYYNGEERAKGNILERFSAQQFPDLHSELNLSSLELGDSALYFCASSPIGGGRNEQYFGPGTRLTVT.

CDR3 in amino acids: CASSIRPGQGPPGDYGYTF. The CDR3 DNA follows: TGTGCCAGCAGCATTCGCCCTGGACAGGGCCCCCCGGGGGACTATGGCTACACCTTC. The chain couples TRBV21-1 to TRBJ1-2; TRBD1, the D gene given by the table, was not confirmed from the DNA. TRBV21-1 is annotated as a pseudogene. CDR3 length: 19 amino acids.

The chain links TRBV3-1 (or the pseudogene TRBV3-2) to TRBJ2-1; perhaps TRBD2 as D (6 bases). Germline loops: CDR1 LGHDT, CDR2 YNNKEL (reference sequence). The CDR3 has 18 residues. The V gene lost 0 bases and the J gene lost 0 bases, with 15 bases spanning the gap. In DNA form, the CDR3 reads TGTGCCAGCAGCCAAGATCCGAGAGCGGGCAGCTCCTACAATGAGCAGTTCTTC. Translated: CASSQDPRAGSSYNEQFF.

The V and J genes are TRBV7-9 and TRBJ2-5, with D tentatively TRBD1 (5 bases). V shed 1 base and J shed 5 bases, with 11 bases lying between them. Germline values: CDR1 SEHNR, CDR2 FQNEAQ (reference sequence). There are 14 residues in the CDR3. CDR3 sequence (DNA): TGTGCCAGCAGCTTAGATTCAGGGTGGGAGACCCAGTACTTC. It specifies CASSLDSGWETQYF.

This clone was detected only once. The rearrangement uses TRBV5-1 and TRBJ2-1; 12 bases agree with TRBD1. This CDR3 is 14 amino acids long. V lost 3 bases and J lost 8; bases outside the gene matches: 3. Per the germline V gene, CDR1 is SGHRS and CDR2 is YFSETQ. CDR3 in DNA: TGCGCCAGCAGCTCGGGACAGGGGGCATATGAGCAGTTCTTC. Protein: CASSSGQGAYEQFF.

This chain connects TRBV5-3 to TRBJ2-3; no firm D call. TRBV5-3 is an ORF; its function is uncertain. Trimming shortened V by 0 bases and J by 0 bases, and 11 bases separated the two germline ends. This CDR3 region has 16 residues. CDR3 nucleotide sequence: TGTGCCAGAAGCTTGGTTGGCAGAATGAGCACAGATACGCAGTATTTT. This codes for CARSLVGRMSTDTQYF.